This T cell receptor (beta chain) derives from a study of T cells in Graves' hyperthyroidism and ophthalmopathy. Stable Graves' hyperthyroidism denoted no ophthalmopathy progression over 18 months. Diagnosis of hyperthyroidism was new in patients aged 18 to 65, and its duration was under 2 months. Findings and caveats of the study: Researchers found most expanded thyroid clonotypes above 0.001 in blood as well.

In the case of this clonotype: Its antigen is unidentified.

Amplification yielded TCR beta CDR3 regions, with RNA transcripts as the source. The TCR CDR3 first-round RT-PCR relied on the HTBI primer set. TCRdb re-called the multiplex PCR reads with MiXCR, one entry per CDR3 protein. The data show more than 600,000 distinct CDR3 sequences, over 15% seen once. The germline gives CDR1 MNHNS, CDR2 SASEGT. Trimming removed 7 bases at V and 9 bases at J, with 16 bases between. The CDR3 sequence is 13 residues long. Source material: blood. This receptor was obtained from a man younger than 35 with Graves' hyperthyroidism. The rearrangement links TRBV6-1 to TRBJ2-1, with no clear D. The DNA of the CDR3 is TGTGCCAGCATCCCTCGTGGGCGGACTGAGCAGTTCTTC. Amino acid sequence: CASIPRGRTEQFF.